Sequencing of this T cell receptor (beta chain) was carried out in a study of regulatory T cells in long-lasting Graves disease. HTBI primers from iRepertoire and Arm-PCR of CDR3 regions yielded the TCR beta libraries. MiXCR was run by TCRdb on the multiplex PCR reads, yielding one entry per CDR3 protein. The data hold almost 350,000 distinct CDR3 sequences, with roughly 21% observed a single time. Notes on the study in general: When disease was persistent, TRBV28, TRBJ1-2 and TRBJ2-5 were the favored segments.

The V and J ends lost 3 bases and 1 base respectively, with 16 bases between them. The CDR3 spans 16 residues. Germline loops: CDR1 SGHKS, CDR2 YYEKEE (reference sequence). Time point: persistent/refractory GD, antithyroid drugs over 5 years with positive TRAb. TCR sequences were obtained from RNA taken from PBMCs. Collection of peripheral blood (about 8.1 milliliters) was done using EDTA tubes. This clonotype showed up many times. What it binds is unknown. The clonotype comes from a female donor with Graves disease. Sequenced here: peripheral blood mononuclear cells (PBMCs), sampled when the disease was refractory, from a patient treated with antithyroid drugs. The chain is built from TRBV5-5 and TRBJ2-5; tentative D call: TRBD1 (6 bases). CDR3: CASSWTGTNLQETQYF. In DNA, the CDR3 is TGTGCCAGCAGCTGGACCGGGACAAACCTCCAAGAGACCCAGTACTTC.